These T cell receptor beta chains were read from a single sample in a study of OX40 agonist ivuxolimab in advanced cancers. The method was immunoSEQ multiplex PCR; TCRdb's version includes in-frame clones alone and lacks a portion of them. The sample holds roughly 20,000 clones; more than 70% are singletons and the top ten take roughly 17%. Sequencing used CD4+ or CD8+ T cells sorted from blood, obtained in a trial of the OX40 agonist ivuxolimab. Every receptor here comes from an adult with an advanced solid tumor such as melanoma, head and neck, liver or kidney cancer. CDR3s include the opening cysteine and the closing phenylalanine or tryptophan.

>TRBV19|TRBJ1-2
CASSTWGTAAVGYTF
>TRBV19|TRBJ2-2
CASMGEAGELFF
>TRBV19|TRBJ1-4
CASSMGNEKLFF
>TRBV2|TRBJ1-2
CASTEGGRDRGLGYTF
>TRBV6-5|TRBJ2-2
CASSPAGANTGELFF
>TRBV30|TRBJ1-3
CAWTLNRGNTIYF
>TRBV23-1|TRBJ1-6
CASSQSGRGHNSPLHF
>TRBV14|TRBJ1-4
CASSPSTGQDEKLFF
>TRBV19|TRBJ1-6
CASMDRGRYNSPLHF
>TRBV2|TRBJ2-7
CASSPPDRDHEQYF
>TRBV7-2|TRBJ1-5
CASSPGGPLDPSDITQHF
>TRBV30|TRBJ2-7
CAWSHEQIYEQYF
>TRBV6-1|TRBJ1-1
CASSLGSEAFF
>TRBV5-1|TRBJ1-4
CASSPHEKLFF
>TRBV29-1|TRBJ1-2
CSTPGGYTF
>TRBV4-2|TRBJ2-7
CASRPSMGTNEQYF
>TRBV4-2|TRBJ2-3
CASSQDRGESTDTQYF
>TRBV7-9|TRBJ2-1
CASSLEDGSYNEQFF
>TRBV4-1|TRBJ1-1
CASSQDRGFNTEAFF
>TRBV4-1|TRBJ2-7
CASSQEEGTGGYEQYF
>TRBV5-1|TRBJ2-5
CASSLEWQETQYF
>TRBV4-3|TRBJ1-4
CASSLFTPVGEEKLFF
>TRBV10-1|TRBJ1-2
CASSNSTGKSGYTF
>TRBV30|TRBJ1-1
CAWTISYTEAFF
>TRBV4-2|TRBJ2-3
CASSGGITDTQYF
>TRBV10-3|TRBJ2-1
CAIDSYGEQFF
>TRBV29-1|TRBJ1-1
CSVDRGEGNTEAFF
>TRBV5-1|TRBJ1-1
CASSLGPDRAANTEAFF
>TRBV5-8|TRBJ1-3
CASSLGTGFSGNTIYF
>TRBV19|TRBJ1-2
CASSGTAYGYTF
>TRBV4-1|TRBJ2-1
CASSQDQHNEQFF
>TRBV30|TRBJ1-2
CAWNPGQGAEGYTF
>TRBV7-9|TRBJ2-7
CASSAMTRPRNEQYF
>TRBV15|TRBJ1-3
CATSKRGGGFGNTIYF
>TRBV4-1|TRBJ2-1
CASGGTPYNEQFF
>TRBV7-8|TRBJ1-5
CASSLGAQASNQPQHF
>TRBV6-1|TRBJ2-7
CASSARGSSYEQYF
>TRBV6-4|TRBJ2-5
CASSYRAGETQYF
>TRBV6-5|TRBJ2-1
CASSSDRLNEQFF
>TRBV6-1|TRBJ2-1
CASSELAGGNEQFF